Below, 14 T cell receptor beta chains from the same sample are listed, as sequenced in a study of blood T cells in healthy people across ages. A second 7 to 11 cycle PCR used barcoded and J-beta primers. TCRdb used MiXCR to reprocess the 5' RACE reads, holding one entry per CDR3 protein. Seen here are 750,000 to 950,000 distinct CDR3 sequences, around 29% observed once, and the top ten hold roughly 10%. These same records also appear under a second study, on T cells of mothers and their children.

Sequencing input: blood. These receptors were collected from a woman between 40 and 50 years old in good health.

In nucleotides, the CDR3 is TGTGCCAGCAGCCAAGAGGTCACCAAAAACATTCAGTACTTC. Translated: CASSQEVTKNIQYF. This rearrangement joins TRBV3-1 to TRBJ2-4; D is ambiguous. Between the trimmed V and J ends, which lost 0 bases and 2 bases, there was a span of 5 bases. Germline CDR1 LGHDT, CDR2 YNNKEL (reference sequence). The CDR3 totals 14 residues.

There are many counts of this clonotype. The chain combines TRBV15 with TRBJ2-7, with unresolved D. Trimming took off 1 base at V and 1 base at J, with 11 bases between the two ends. The CDR3 contains 15 residues. The V gene's germline CDR1 is LNHNV and CDR2 YYDKDF (reference sequence). The CDR3 spells CATSRVELGSYEQYF. Written as DNA, the CDR3 is TGTGCCACCAGCAGAGTGGAGTTGGGGTCCTACGAGCAGTACTTC.

This chain joins TRBV7-9 and TRBJ2-2, with a weak D call TRBD1 (5 bases). Between the trimmed V and J ends, which lost 2 bases and 4 bases, there was a span of 8 bases. There are 14 residues in the CDR3. Germline V CDR1 and CDR2: SEHNR, FQNEAQ (reference sequence). The CDR3 DNA follows: TGTGCCAGCAGCTTACAGGGTGTCACCGGGGAGCTGTTTTTT. Its protein is CASSLQGVTGELFF.

The chain links TRBV6-2 or TRBV6-3 to TRBJ1-2; 7 bases fit TRBD1. Germline V lookup: CDR1 MNHEY, CDR2 SVGEGT. CDR3 length: 13 amino acids. The V gene end was trimmed by 6 bases and the J gene end by 13 bases; junction bases not matched to a gene: 14. DNA for the CDR3: TGTGCCAGCAGGTATGACACAGGGGATGGCCGCACCTTC. It yields the protein CASRYDTGDGRTF.

The DNA of the CDR3 is TGCGCCAGCAGCCAGAACCCCGGATCCTACGAGCAGTACTTC. This translates into CASSQNPGSYEQYF. V usage is TRBV5-1 and J usage is TRBJ2-7; D is unclear. This CDR3 comprises 14 residues. Between the trimmed V and J ends, which lost 4 bases and 1 base, there was a span of 12 bases. Germline V gives CDR1 SGHRS, CDR2 YFSETQ.

This clonotype was seen a handful of times. The rearrangement uses TRBV7-2 and TRBJ1-2; 9 nucleotides align to TRBD1. The trim removed 10 bases at V and 8 bases at J, leaving 5 bases unmatched. The CDR3 contains 11 residues. The germline V gene has CDR1 SGHTA and CDR2 FQGNSA. The CDR3 is CATMTGGGYTF. The CDR3 DNA follows: TGTGCCACCATGACAGGGGGAGGCTACACCTTC.

This clonotype occurred once. This chain links TRBV5-1 with TRBJ1-3; D may be TRBD1 (5 bases). The CDR3 extends over 15 amino acids. Per the germline V gene, CDR1 is SGHRS and CDR2 is YFSETQ. The V and J ends lost 10 bases and 2 bases respectively, with 19 bases between them. The CDR3 nucleotides are TGCGCCTCCCATGAGGGGAAATCTGCTGGAAACACCATATATTTT. This codes for CASHEGKSAGNTIYF.

This chain joins TRBV20-1 and TRBJ2-1; D not resolved. V lost 5 bases, J lost 8 bases, and 10 bases lay in between. The CDR3 covers 11 residues. Germline values: CDR1 DFQATT, CDR2 SNEGSKA (reference sequence). The DNA for the CDR3 is TGCAGTGCTGCCCCTTCCCATGAGCAGTTCTTC. Residues: CSAAPSHEQFF.

In its sample, this clonotype was seen many times. The chain uses TRBV29-1 and TRBJ2-7; possibly TRBD1 for D (5 bases). V was trimmed by 5 bases and J by 4 bases, leaving 9 bases between them. CDR1 is SQVTM, CDR2 ANQGSEA, per germline. The CDR3 is 11 amino acids. The CDR3 spells CSVWTLYEQYF. CDR3 nucleotide sequence: TGCAGCGTTTGGACACTTTACGAGCAGTACTTC.

On this clonotype: One end of the junction is discordant with germline, which a read error may explain. J is TRBJ2-6 and V is TRBV29-1; the D gene is possibly TRBD1 (6 bases). Germline-derived CDR1 and CDR2 are SQVTM and ANQGSEA. This CDR3 has 18 amino acids. CDR3 DNA sequence: TGCAGCGCTGAAAACCGACAGGCGATCCCCTCTGGGGCCAACGTCCTGACTTTC. The encoded protein is CSAENRQAIPSGANVLTF.

The chain carries TRBV28 and TRBJ2-7, with 10 bases lining up with TRBD1. Germline assignment: CDR1 MDHEN and CDR2 SYDVKM. Unmatched junction bases numbered 10, after V lost 5 bases and J lost 6 bases. The CDR3 extends over 15 amino acids. The CDR3 nucleotides read TGTGCCAGCAGTAAAACGACAGGGGGCCTGTTCGAGCAGTACTTC. Translated: CASSKTTGGLFEQYF.

This chain joins TRBV2 and TRBJ2-6, with D hard to call. This CDR3 region has 16 residues. Trimming took 6 bases from V and 4 from J, leaving 16 bases between them. Per germline, CDR1 SNHLY and CDR2 FYNNEI. DNA of the CDR3: TGTGCCAGCAGCGCGGATAGTATCGGGGGGGCCAACGTCCTGACTTTC. It yields the protein CASSADSIGGANVLTF.

The chain couples TRBV3-1 to TRBJ2-3; possibly TRBD1 or TRBD2 for D (5 bases each). Germline CDR1 is LGHDT and CDR2 is YNNKEL (reference sequence). V lost 3 bases and J lost 0, with 7 bases in between. The CDR3 contains 14 residues. CDR3 protein: CASSHEGSTDTQYF. In DNA form, the CDR3 reads TGTGCCAGCAGCCACGAGGGGAGCACAGATACGCAGTATTTT.

This chain links TRBV7-2 with TRBJ2-1; the match to TRBD2 covers 11 bases. From germline, CDR1 is SGHTA and CDR2 FQGNSA. The CDR3 has 15 amino acids. J gave up 7 bases and V 5 bases, and 7 bases lay outside the gene matches. The CDR3: CASSPRLAGINEQFF. CDR3 nucleotides: TGTGCCAGCAGCCCAAGACTAGCGGGGATAAATGAGCAGTTCTTC.